A selection of T cell receptor beta chains follows, all from one sample in a study of cytomegalovirus exposure and HLA in healthy donors. The data were produced by immunoSEQ multiplex PCR, yet TCRdb's version contains in-frame clones alone and is incomplete. There are 200,000 to 250,000 clones in the sample; roughly 88% occur only once, and around an eighth lies in the top ten. The specimen sequenced was PBMCs. These TCRs come from a woman in her 30s in good health and CMV-seropositive. Both conserved end residues are part of each CDR3. Each record gives: CDR3 protein, CDR3 DNA, V gene, J gene, clone size, D gene. The D gene is left open where the match is weak. Expanded clones are given a class, and other clones once, few, many or no size at all.

cdr3_aa: CASSLGVSTDTQYF
cdr3_nt: TGTGCCAGCAGCTTAGGTGTCAGCACAGATACGCAGTATTTT
v_call: TRBV7-6
j_call: TRBJ2-3
clone_size: .
d_call: .

cdr3_aa: CASSLWGQGTNSYEQYF
cdr3_nt: TGTGCCAGCAGTTTATGGGGACAGGGGACCAACTCCTACGAGCAGTACTTC
v_call: TRBV28
j_call: TRBJ2-7
clone_size: .
d_call: TRBD1

cdr3_aa: CASSLSGELFF
cdr3_nt: TGTGCCAGCAGCTTATCCGGGGAGCTGTTTTTT
v_call: TRBV11-2
j_call: TRBJ2-2
clone_size: .
d_call: .

cdr3_aa: CASSLRVLNEQFF
cdr3_nt: TGTGCCAGCAGTTTGAGGGTTCTCAATGAGCAGTTCTTC
v_call: TRBV28
j_call: TRBJ2-1
clone_size: .
d_call: .

cdr3_aa: CASSPLYEQYF
cdr3_nt: TGCGCCAGCAGCCCGCTATACGAGCAGTACTTC
v_call: TRBV4-1
j_call: TRBJ2-7
clone_size: .
d_call: .

cdr3_aa: CASSAGSGNQPQHF
cdr3_nt: TGTGCCAGCAGTGCAGGGTCGGGCAATCAGCCCCAGCATTTT
v_call: TRBV28
j_call: TRBJ1-5
clone_size: .
d_call: .

cdr3_aa: CSASSEGEQYF
cdr3_nt: TGCAGTGCGTCAAGTGAGGGCGAGCAGTACTTC
v_call: TRBV20-1
j_call: TRBJ2-7
clone_size: .
d_call: .

cdr3_aa: CASLTDTQYF
cdr3_nt: TGTGCCAGCCTGACAGATACGCAGTATTTT
v_call: TRBV2
j_call: TRBJ2-3
clone_size: .
d_call: .

cdr3_aa: CSVNAGNSLYEQYF
cdr3_nt: TGCAGCGTTAACGCCGGGAATTCACTCTACGAGCAGTACTTC
v_call: TRBV29-1
j_call: TRBJ2-7
clone_size: .
d_call: .

cdr3_aa: CASSPPGARGTNEQFF
cdr3_nt: TGTGCCAGCTCACCACCCGGGGCACGCGGGACCAATGAGCAGTTCTTC
v_call: TRBV18
j_call: TRBJ2-1
clone_size: .
d_call: .

cdr3_aa: CASSVVPGEWNEQFF
cdr3_nt: TGTGCCAGCAGCGTAGTACCAGGGGAGTGGAATGAGCAGTTCTTC
v_call: TRBV9
j_call: TRBJ2-1
clone_size: .
d_call: .

cdr3_aa: CASSLNPAKNTEAFF
cdr3_nt: TGTGCCAGCAGCTTAAACCCAGCAAAGAACACTGAAGCTTTCTTT
v_call: TRBV7-8
j_call: TRBJ1-1
clone_size: .
d_call: .

cdr3_aa: CASSDRTGGPPNTEAFF
cdr3_nt: TGTGCCAGCAGCGATAGGACTGGTGGACCGCCGAACACTGAAGCTTTCTTT
v_call: TRBV7-9
j_call: TRBJ1-1
clone_size: .
d_call: .

cdr3_aa: CASSPTGTEAFF
cdr3_nt: TGTGCCAGCAGTCCCACCGGTACTGAAGCTTTCTTT
v_call: TRBV27
j_call: TRBJ1-1
clone_size: once
d_call: .

cdr3_aa: CASSVTGAPSYNEQFF
cdr3_nt: TGTGCCAGCAGCGTAACAGGGGCTCCCTCCTACAATGAGCAGTTCTTC
v_call: TRBV9
j_call: TRBJ2-1
clone_size: .
d_call: TRBD1

cdr3_aa: CASSLTLAGDYEQYF
cdr3_nt: TGTGCCAGCTCATTGACGCTAGCGGGGGACTACGAGCAGTACTTC
v_call: TRBV18
j_call: TRBJ2-7
clone_size: .
d_call: TRBD2

cdr3_aa: CASSPRVEFTDTQYF
cdr3_nt: TGTGCCAGCAGCCCCCGCGTAGAGTTCACAGATACGCAGTATTTT
v_call: TRBV9
j_call: TRBJ2-3
clone_size: .
d_call: .

cdr3_aa: CASSPPEGQGPADTQYF
cdr3_nt: TGTGCCAGCTCACCACCGGAGGGACAGGGGCCCGCAGATACGCAGTATTTT
v_call: TRBV18
j_call: TRBJ2-3
clone_size: .
d_call: TRBD1

cdr3_aa: CSVGGSGELFF
cdr3_nt: TGCAGCGTTGGAGGGAGCGGGGAGCTGTTTTTT
v_call: TRBV29-1
j_call: TRBJ2-2
clone_size: .
d_call: .

cdr3_aa: CSAISKNRGPETQYF
cdr3_nt: TGCAGCGCAATTTCTAAAAACCGGGGGCCGGAGACCCAGTACTTC
v_call: TRBV29-1
j_call: TRBJ2-5
clone_size: .
d_call: .

cdr3_aa: CASSLGTARYGYTF
cdr3_nt: TGTGCCAGCAGCTTGGGTACGGCGCGATATGGCTACACCTTC
v_call: TRBV5-4
j_call: TRBJ1-2
clone_size: .
d_call: .

cdr3_aa: CASSFSGTTTDTQYF
cdr3_nt: TGTGCCAGCAGCTTTTCCGGGACTACCACAGATACGCAGTATTTT
v_call: TRBV11-2
j_call: TRBJ2-3
clone_size: .
d_call: TRBD2

cdr3_aa: CASSLSTLYGYTF
cdr3_nt: TGCGCCAGCAGCTTGAGCACCCTCTATGGCTACACCTTC
v_call: TRBV5-1
j_call: TRBJ1-2
clone_size: .
d_call: .

cdr3_aa: CASSPGPSEQYF
cdr3_nt: TGTGCCAGCAGTCCGGGGCCTTCCGAGCAGTACTTC
v_call: TRBV5-4
j_call: TRBJ2-7
clone_size: .
d_call: .

cdr3_aa: CASSLTRRHEQYF
cdr3_nt: TGTGCCAGCAGTTTAACCAGGCGACACGAGCAGTACTTC
v_call: TRBV27
j_call: TRBJ2-7
clone_size: few
d_call: .

cdr3_aa: CASSPNGGRSGNTIYF
cdr3_nt: TGTGCCAGCTCACCGAACGGGGGGCGCTCTGGAAACACCATATATTTT
v_call: TRBV18
j_call: TRBJ1-3
clone_size: few
d_call: .

cdr3_aa: CSATGQGNSGYTF
cdr3_nt: TGCAGCGCCACGGGACAGGGAAATTCCGGCTACACCTTC
v_call: TRBV29-1
j_call: TRBJ1-2
clone_size: .
d_call: TRBD1

cdr3_aa: CASSSTGEQYF
cdr3_nt: TGTGCCAGCAGCTCGACAGGCGAGCAGTACTTC
v_call: TRBV25-1
j_call: TRBJ2-7
clone_size: few
d_call: .